The 12 T cell receptor beta chains in this list originate from one sample, sequenced in a study of blood T cell repertoires in COVID-19. Clones were read by immunoSEQ multiplex PCR, and TCRdb kept only the in-frame ones, dropping some. The data show roughly 230,000 clones, about four fifths seen once. The sample consisted of PBMCs or T cells enriched from blood (not recorded which). The receptors originated from a man aged 50-60 years who had recovered from COVID-19.

Here the CDR3 reads CASSIASRAGSYEQYF. CDR3 nucleotides: TGTGCCAGTAGTATAGCCAGCAGGGCAGGCTCCTACGAGCAGTACTTC. The rearrangement links TRBV19 to TRBJ2-7, with D perhaps TRBD1 (5 bases). CDR3 length: 16 residues. The germline gives CDR1 LNHDA, CDR2 SQIVND (reference sequence). The V and J ends lost 1 base and 0 bases respectively, with 13 bases between them.

The V call is TRBV28, the J call TRBJ2-3; D remains ambiguous. The CDR3 loop spans 12 amino acids. Trimming pared 4 bases from V and 11 bases from J, leaving 13 bases between. Germline V gene data show CDR1 as MDHEN and CDR2 as SYDVKM. This CDR3 is CASSSWSPGQYF. The CDR3, as DNA: TGTGCCAGCAGTTCTTGGTCCCCCGGGCAGTATTTT.

The chain is built from TRBV12-3 or TRBV12-4 and TRBJ1-1; D is uncertain. The V gene lost 6 bases and the J gene lost 8 bases, with 10 bases spanning the gap. CDR3 size: 11 residues. Here the CDR3 reads CASSAPGEAFF. The DNA of the CDR3 is TGTGCCAGCAGCGCCCCCGGGGAAGCTTTCTTT.

There are many counts of this clone. The rearrangement uses TRBV6-5 and TRBJ1-2; 7 bases match TRBD1. CDR1 and CDR2 from the germline V gene are MNHEY and SVGAGI. The CDR3 runs 16 residues. V shed 0 bases and J 4 bases; nucleotides not matched to a gene: 8. The CDR3 sequence: CASSYSHRGSAYGYTF. CDR3 nucleotide sequence: TGTGCCAGCAGTTACTCCCACAGGGGTTCGGCCTATGGCTACACCTTC.

The chain uses TRBV6-2 or TRBV6-3 and TRBJ1-2; a weak D match, TRBD1 (6 bases). The germline gives CDR1 MNHEY, CDR2 SVGEGT. Trimming took 2 bases from V and 8 from J, leaving 24 bases between them. This CDR3 is 17 amino acids long. CDR3 bases: TGTGCCAGCAGTTACCCTAACACTCGACGGACAGACCGAGGCTACACCTTC. It specifies CASSYPNTRRTDRGYTF.

This clone was recorded only once. This rearrangement joins TRBV19 to TRBJ1-3; tentative D call: TRBD1 (5 bases). CDR1 is LNHDA, CDR2 SQIVND, per germline (reference sequence). The CDR3 covers 14 residues. Trimming left V 4 bases short and J 2 bases short, with 9 bases between. CDR3: CASSKTAAGNTIYF. The CDR3 nucleotides read TGTGCCAGTAGTAAGACAGCCGCTGGAAACACCATATATTTT.

V gene TRBV10-3 combines with J gene TRBJ2-6, with D possibly matching TRBD2 (5 bases). The CDR3 has 16 residues. Germline V CDR1 and CDR2: ENHRY, SYGVKD. The germline V and J ends were trimmed by 0 bases and 0 bases, with 6 bases remaining between them. This CDR3 is CAISESGSSGANVLTF. As DNA, the CDR3 is TGTGCCATCAGTGAGTCAGGGAGCTCTGGGGCCAACGTCCTGACTTTC.

The rearrangement joins TRBV27 to TRBJ1-6; unclear D gene. From germline, CDR1 is MNHEY and CDR2 SMNVEV (reference sequence). The V and J ends lost 7 bases and 6 bases respectively, with 13 bases between them. The CDR3 runs to 14 residues. Here the CDR3 DNA reads TGTGCCAGCAACTCTGGTCACAGTAATTCACCCCTCCACTTT. This gives the protein CASNSGHSNSPLHF.

This clone was observed a single time. This sequence joins TRBV6-9 and TRBJ2-5, with 13 bases fitting TRBD2. This CDR3 comprises 17 residues. V trimming: 7 bases; J trimming: 2 bases; junction bases outside the gene matches: 10. Per the germline V gene, CDR1 is MNHGY and CDR2 is SVAAGI. The CDR3 loop is CASTPRTSGRCQETQYF. In DNA, the CDR3 is TGTGCCAGCACTCCCAGGACTAGCGGGAGATGTCAAGAGACCCAGTACTTC.

The rearrangement joins TRBV5-1 to TRBJ1-2; D perhaps matches TRBD1 (6 bases). Germline lookup yields CDR1 SGHRS and CDR2 YFSETQ. V lost 4 bases, J lost 1 base, and 11 bases lay in between. The CDR3 sequence is 14 residues long. The CDR3 sequence is CASSPRTDNYGYTF. The CDR3 DNA reads TGCGCCAGCAGCCCCAGGACAGATAACTATGGCTACACCTTC.

This clone was observed a few times. This chain's CDR3 is CASSRIGVSAYEQYF. The DNA of the CDR3 is TGTGCCAGCAGTCGGATAGGGGTGTCTGCCTACGAGCAGTACTTC. V is TRBV5-8 and J is TRBJ2-7, with D maybe TRBD1 (5 bases). The CDR3 consists of 15 residues. Germline CDR1 is SGHTS and CDR2 is YDEGEE. Trimming cost V 5 bases and J 2 bases, with 17 bases left between them.

The V gene is TRBV18, the J gene TRBJ2-7, with D unresolved. V was pared by 3 bases and J by 3 bases, with 9 bases between. There are 13 residues in the CDR3. Germline loops: CDR1 KGHSH, CDR2 LQKENI. The DNA for the CDR3 is TGTGCCAGCTCACCTTCCATCGGCTACGAGCAGTACTTC. Its translation: CASSPSIGYEQYF.